The sequence of this T cell receptor beta chain was determined in a study of blood T cell repertoires in COVID-19 (dated by TCRdb to between 2020 and 2021). Study-wide context: Collaborator samples came from the United States, Italy and Spain and covered acute and convalescent phases of COVID-19. The repertoires were released in a freely available public database meant as a resource for research on the immune response to SARS-CoV-2. A de-identified subject ID, COVID-19 status, age in years and sex were almost always included in the sample metadata. Where available, HLA class I and class II types were obtained from metadata supplied by the sample provider rather than from assay-based typing. Samples came from the ongoing ImmuneRACE study (first 160 participants) plus 1,254 subjects from 6 global collaborators. Deeply sampled blood TCRbeta repertoires from subjects exposed to, actively infected with, or recovered from COVID-19 were included in the dataset. The prospective study material was composed of cDNA or gDNA derived from T cells, B-cell-depleted T cells, or PBMCs. The research as a whole found: Clinical and demographic metadata were provided uncurated, with the amount varying by source and participant.

The CDR3 goes from the cysteine to the phenylalanine over 15 residues. Left in the record is the CDR3 DNA by itself, 45 bases read in frame from the first base. The germline V gene (reference sequence) provides CDR1 SGHNT and CDR2 YYREEE. From V the trimming removes 3 bases and from J it removes 3 bases, while the gene matches leave 5 bases of the junction unaccounted for. Comments on this clone: Its antigen is unknown. Base qualities are missing; no much larger clone stands one base away.

TCRbeta CDR3 regions were amplified from genomic DNA by means of the immunoSEQ Assay, a bias-controlled multiplex PCR. Processing in the source paper ran as follows. Nucleated cell counts per sample were estimated from amplification of reference gene primers within the assay. To quantify the absolute abundance of each unique TCRbeta CDR3 rearrangement, sequence reads were collapsed and filtered. For each sample, productive Simpson clonality was calculated as the square root of Simpson's diversity index across productive rearrangements. As stored in TCRdb, this immuneACCESS dataset retains in-frame rearrangements with V and J assigned. A fraction of the clones does not appear; measured against another copy, unresolved V genes explain less than half of the discrepancy, and the remainder lacks a known reason. Clonal size and the V and J genes are those of that table, whereas D and trimming came from the DNA. This sample is represented by around 300,000 clones; more than 70% of them were singletons. Roughly 3% of the sample rests with the top ten.

Collaborating institutions collected whole blood in K2EDTA tubes following their own protocols. Collaborator samples were shipped for TCRbeta analysis as frozen whole blood, isolated PBMCs, or DNA extracted from either sample type. The chain links TRBV5-4 with TRBJ1-1; 10 central nucleotides agree with TRBD1. The source of this sequence is a man aged 30-40 years with active or convalescent COVID-19. The source material was peripheral blood. The CDR3 sequence is CASSSGDRGYTEAFF. The sequence in DNA is TGTGCCAGCAGCTCCGGGGACAGGGGATACACTGAAGCTTTCTTT.